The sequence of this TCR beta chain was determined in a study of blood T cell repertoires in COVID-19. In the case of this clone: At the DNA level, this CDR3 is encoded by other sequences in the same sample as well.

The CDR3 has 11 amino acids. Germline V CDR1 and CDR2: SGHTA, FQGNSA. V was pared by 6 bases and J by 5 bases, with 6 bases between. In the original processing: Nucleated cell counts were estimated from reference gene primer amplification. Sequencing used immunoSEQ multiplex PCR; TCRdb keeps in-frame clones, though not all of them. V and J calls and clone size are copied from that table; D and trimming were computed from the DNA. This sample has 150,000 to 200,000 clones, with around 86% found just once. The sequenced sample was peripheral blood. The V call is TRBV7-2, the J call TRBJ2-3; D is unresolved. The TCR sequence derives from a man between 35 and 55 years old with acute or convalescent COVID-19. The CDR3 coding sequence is TGTGCCAGCAGTTTCGTAGATACGCAGTATTTT. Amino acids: CASSFVDTQYF.